This TCR beta chain was sequenced in a study of blood T cell repertoires in COVID-19. At the level of the study: In each case, the material was cDNA or gDNA derived from T cells, B-cell-depleted T cells, or PBMCs.

The Seattle patients, enrolled during active infection, were followed longitudinally. The J segment lost 1 base and the V segment lost 5 bases, leaving 4 bases of the junction unmatched. This CDR3 is 14 amino acids long. The germline gives CDR1 WSHSY, CDR2 SAAADI. TCRdb keeps only in-frame clones here, not all; method: immunoSEQ multiplex PCR. The sample contains approximately 110,000 clones, 90% to 95% of which appear only once. The TCR originated in a man in his fifties with COVID-19, enrolled during active disease. The specimen sequenced was peripheral blood. The chain couples TRBV10-2 to TRBJ2-5, with 7 bases matching TRBD2. The CDR3 bases are TGCGCCAGCAGTCACTCTAGCGGCCAAGAGACCCAGTACTTC. Its protein product is CASSHSSGQETQYF.